This T cell receptor beta chain was found in a study of T cell responses to AZD1222 COVID-19 vaccine. A remark on this clone: As yet, its antigen is unknown.

Study-level findings and limits: With dominance at 160-218 and 743-854, vaccine-associated CD4 TCRs spanned spike.

CDR3 length: 12 amino acids. V shed 6 bases and J 3 bases; nucleotides not matched to a gene: 2. Germline V lookup: CDR1 SGHAT, CDR2 FQNNGV. Method: immunoSEQ multiplex PCR; TCRdb's copy keeps in-frame clones and lacks some. This sample has some 150,000 clones; just over 90% occur once, and the top ten carry 2% to 3%. The receptor was isolated from an adult in good health. Sequencing was performed on peripheral blood, taken on day 0 of AZD1222 vaccination. This chain links TRBV11-2 with TRBJ2-7; 7 nucleotides agree with TRBD1. The CDR3 protein is CASRGQSYEQYF. The CDR3 nucleotides are TGTGCCAGCAGGGGACAGAGCTACGAGCAGTACTTC.